Sequencing of this T cell receptor (beta chain) was carried out in a study of T-cell reconstitution after alpha-beta-depleted transplantation in children. Library preparation (for TCRbeta) was performed with unique molecular identifiers. TCRdb re-derived calls from the PCR reads in MiXCR, one entry per CDR3 protein. In the table there are about 640,000 distinct CDR3 sequences, roughly 13% of which are singletons. A note on this clonotype: What it binds is not known.

Overall study findings and caveats: T-cell counts and diversity at one year post-transplant came mainly from newly produced T cells. By about two months after transplant, alpha-beta T cells reportedly arose from several hundred graft clones that had expanded.

The specimen was PBMCs, mostly from graft donor cells, collected 360 days after TCRalphabeta/CD19-depleted stem cell transplant. The TCR originated in a male patient younger than 18 who had a stem cell transplant for acute myeloid leukemia, so the T cells may come from the graft donor.

DNA of the CDR3: TGCAGCGTTCGACAAGTCAACTACAATGAGCAGTTCTTC. Protein product: CSVRQVNYNEQFF. The chain recombines TRBV29-1 with TRBJ2-1; D is unresolved. The length of the CDR3 is 13 residues. V was clipped by 5 bases and J by 3 bases, with 11 bases between them. Looked up from germline, CDR1 is SQVTM and CDR2 is ANQGSEA.